This TCR beta chain was sequenced in a study of cytomegalovirus exposure and HLA in healthy donors. About the research overall: Genetic ancestry analysis placed over 65% of the 400 or so donors that were genotyped in the Caucasian-associated cluster.

60 Vbeta and 13 Jbeta primers were used in PCR. The protocol was immunoSEQ multiplex PCR, while the TCRdb copy is restricted to in-frame clones and leaves out a portion. The sample yields 130,000 to 150,000 clones, roughly four fifths seen once. A remark on this clone: As yet, its antigen is unknown.

The length of the CDR3 is 14 residues. The germline CDR1 and CDR2 sequences are SGHTS and YDEGEE. The ends lost 4 bases at V and 3 bases at J; junction bases unmatched: 6. Study observations and caveats: Some segments of the V type, notably TRBV6-2 and TRBV6-3, were excluded as indistinguishable. Many donors carried some public TCRs, although rarity characterized most TCR sequences. It was reported that the classifier diagnosed cytomegalovirus status with high specificity and sensitivity in both the original and validation cohorts.

This TCR was recovered from a woman between 55 and 75 years old in good health and CMV-seropositive. Sequencing was performed on PBMCs. V and J are TRBV5-8 and TRBJ2-5, with 7 bases aligning to TRBD2. CDR3 bases: TGTGCCAGCAGCGGAGTGGCGGGGGAAGAGACCCAGTACTTC. Protein product: CASSGVAGEETQYF.